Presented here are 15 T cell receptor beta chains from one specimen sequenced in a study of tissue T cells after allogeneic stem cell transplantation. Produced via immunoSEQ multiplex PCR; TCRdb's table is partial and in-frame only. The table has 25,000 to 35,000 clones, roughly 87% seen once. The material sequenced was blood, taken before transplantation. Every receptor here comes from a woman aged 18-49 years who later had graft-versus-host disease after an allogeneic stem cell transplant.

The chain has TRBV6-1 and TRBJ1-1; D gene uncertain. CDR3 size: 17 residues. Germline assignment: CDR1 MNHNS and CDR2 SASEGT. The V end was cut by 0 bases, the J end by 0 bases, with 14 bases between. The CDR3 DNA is TGTGCCAGCAGTGAAGCCGGGCGTTTCGTTATGAACACTGAAGCTTTCTTT. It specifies CASSEAGRFVMNTEAFF.

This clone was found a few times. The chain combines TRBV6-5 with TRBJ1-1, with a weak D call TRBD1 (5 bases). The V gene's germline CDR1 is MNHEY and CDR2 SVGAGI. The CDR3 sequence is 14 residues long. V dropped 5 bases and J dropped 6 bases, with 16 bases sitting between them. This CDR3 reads CASSQGRSRAEAFF. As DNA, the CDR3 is TGTGCCAGCAGTCAGGGACGCTCCCGGGCTGAAGCTTTCTTT.

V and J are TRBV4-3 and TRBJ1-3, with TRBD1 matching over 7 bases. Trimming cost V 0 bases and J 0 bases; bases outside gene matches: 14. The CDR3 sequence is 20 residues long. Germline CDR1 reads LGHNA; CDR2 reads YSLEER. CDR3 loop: CASSQDGLGVRGSSGNTIYF. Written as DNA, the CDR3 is TGCGCCAGCAGCCAAGATGGTTTAGGGGTCAGGGGGTCCTCTGGAAACACCATATATTTT.

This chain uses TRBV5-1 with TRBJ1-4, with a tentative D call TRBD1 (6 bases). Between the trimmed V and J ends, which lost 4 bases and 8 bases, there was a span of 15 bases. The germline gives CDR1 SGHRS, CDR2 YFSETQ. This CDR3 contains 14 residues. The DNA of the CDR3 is TGCGCCAGCAGCCTACAGGGAGTCGGGGAAAAACTGTTTTTT. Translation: CASSLQGVGEKLFF.

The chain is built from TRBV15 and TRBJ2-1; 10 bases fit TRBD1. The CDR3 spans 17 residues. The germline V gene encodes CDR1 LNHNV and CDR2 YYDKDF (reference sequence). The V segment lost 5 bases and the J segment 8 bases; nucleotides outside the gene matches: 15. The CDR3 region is CATSLGWGQGKVDEQFF. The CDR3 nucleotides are TGTGCCACCAGCCTGGGGTGGGGACAGGGGAAGGTCGATGAGCAGTTCTTC.

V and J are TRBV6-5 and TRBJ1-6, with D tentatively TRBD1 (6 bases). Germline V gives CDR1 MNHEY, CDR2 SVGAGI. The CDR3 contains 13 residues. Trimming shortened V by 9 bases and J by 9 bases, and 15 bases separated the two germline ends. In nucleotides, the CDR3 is TGTGCCAGTACCGGGACATCGAGTTCACCCCTCCACTTT. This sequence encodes CASTGTSSSPLHF.

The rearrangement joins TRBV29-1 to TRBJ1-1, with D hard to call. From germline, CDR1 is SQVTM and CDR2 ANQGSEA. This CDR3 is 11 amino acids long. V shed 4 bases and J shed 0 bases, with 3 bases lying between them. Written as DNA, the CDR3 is TGCAGCGTTGCGATGAACACTGAAGCTTTCTTT. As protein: CSVAMNTEAFF.

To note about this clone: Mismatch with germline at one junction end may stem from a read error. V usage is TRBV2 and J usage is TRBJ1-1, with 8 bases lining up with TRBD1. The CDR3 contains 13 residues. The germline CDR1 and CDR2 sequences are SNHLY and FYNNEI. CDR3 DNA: TGTGCCAGCAGTAGGACAGGGTTCCTTGAAACTTTCTTT. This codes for CASSRTGFLETFF.

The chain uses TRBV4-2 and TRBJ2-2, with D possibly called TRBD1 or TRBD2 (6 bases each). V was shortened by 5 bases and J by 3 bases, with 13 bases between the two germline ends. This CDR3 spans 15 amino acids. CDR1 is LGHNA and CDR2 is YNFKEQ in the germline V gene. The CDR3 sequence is CASSSGGVYTGELFF. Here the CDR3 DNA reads TGTGCCAGCAGCTCCGGGGGCGTTTACACCGGGGAGCTGTTTTTT.

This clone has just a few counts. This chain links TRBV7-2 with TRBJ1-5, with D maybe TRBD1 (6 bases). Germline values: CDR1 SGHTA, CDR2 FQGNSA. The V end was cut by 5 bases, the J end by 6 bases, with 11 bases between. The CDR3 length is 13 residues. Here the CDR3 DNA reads TGTGCCAGCAGCGGACCGGACAGTCAGCCCCAGCATTTT. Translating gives CASSGPDSQPQHF.

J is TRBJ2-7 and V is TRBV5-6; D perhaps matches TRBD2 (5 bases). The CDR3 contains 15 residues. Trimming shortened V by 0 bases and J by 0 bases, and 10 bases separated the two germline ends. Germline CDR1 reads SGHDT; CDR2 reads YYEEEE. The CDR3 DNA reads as TGTGCCAGCAGCTTGGGCCGAGGGTTCTCCTACGAGCAGTACTTC. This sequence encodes CASSLGRGFSYEQYF. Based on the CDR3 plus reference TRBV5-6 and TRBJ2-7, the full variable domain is DAGVTQSPTHLIKTRGQQVTLRCSPKSGHDTVSWYQQALGQGPQFIFQYYEEEERQRGNFPDRFSGHQFPNYSSELNVNALLLGDSALYLCASSLGRGFSYEQYFGPGTRLTVT.

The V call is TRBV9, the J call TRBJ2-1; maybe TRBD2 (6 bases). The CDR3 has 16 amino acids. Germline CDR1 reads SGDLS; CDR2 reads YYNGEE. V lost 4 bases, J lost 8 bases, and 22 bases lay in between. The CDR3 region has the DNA TGTGCCAGCAGCCCCACAGACGGACTAAAGGTCGATGAGCAGTTCTTC. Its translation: CASSPTDGLKVDEQFF.

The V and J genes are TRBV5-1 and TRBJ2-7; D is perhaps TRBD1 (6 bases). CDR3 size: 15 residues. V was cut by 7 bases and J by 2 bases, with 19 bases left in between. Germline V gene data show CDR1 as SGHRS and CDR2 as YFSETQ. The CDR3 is CASRYDSTGPYEQYF. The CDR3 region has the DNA TGCGCCAGCCGATACGATTCGACAGGACCCTACGAGCAGTACTTC.

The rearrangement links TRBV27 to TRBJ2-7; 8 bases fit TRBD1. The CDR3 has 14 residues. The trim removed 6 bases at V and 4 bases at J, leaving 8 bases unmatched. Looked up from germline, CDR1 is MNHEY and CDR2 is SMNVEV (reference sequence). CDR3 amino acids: CASSHGTGFYEQYF. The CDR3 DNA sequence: TGTGCCAGCAGCCACGGGACAGGCTTTTACGAGCAGTACTTC.

The DNA of the CDR3 is TGTGCCAGCAGCTACGAGCTTTATAGCAATCAGCCCCAGCATTTT. This gives the protein CASSYELYSNQPQHF. The chain couples TRBV5-8 to TRBJ1-5; D call uncertain. This CDR3 has 15 residues. Germline V gene sequence: CDR1 SGHTS, CDR2 YDEGEE. The V and J ends lost 3 bases and 0 bases respectively, with 10 bases between them.